This is a list of T cell receptor beta chains from one sample in a study of blood T cell repertoires in COVID-19. TCRdb's copy holds only in-frame clones and misses some; the assay was immunoSEQ multiplex PCR. The sample holds about 270,000 clones, around 81% seen once. Material for sequencing was peripheral blood. The receptor set was obtained from a woman aged 60-75 years with active or convalescent COVID-19. CDR3s include the opening cysteine and the closing phenylalanine or tryptophan. D genes are given only for firm matches. Part of the rows lack a size; the others show once, few, many or a class for expanded clones.

15,TRBJ2-1,TRBD1,-,TRBV20-1,CSASRSQGAWNEQFF,TGCAGTGCTAGTCGGTCTCAGGGGGCCTGGAATGAGCAGTTCTTC
13,TRBJ1-1,TRBD1,-,TRBV27,CAIGRGRSTEAFF,TGTGCCATCGGAAGGGGGCGAAGTACTGAAGCTTTCTTT
16,TRBJ2-5,TRBD2,-,TRBV9,CASSLFGGGLKETQYF,TGTGCCAGCAGCCTATTCGGCGGGGGTTTAAAAGAGACCCAGTACTTC
14,TRBJ2-7,TRBD1,-,TRBV18,CASSLGTGAYEQYF,TGTGCCAGCTCATTGGGGACAGGGGCCTACGAGCAGTACTTC
12,TRBJ2-7,-,-,TRBV2,CANDKGGYEQYF,TGTGCCAACGACAAAGGGGGCTACGAGCAGTACTTC
18,TRBJ2-7,TRBD2,-,TRBV4-1,CASSQATSGGDLTYEQYF,TGCGCCAGCAGCCAAGCGACTAGCGGGGGGGACCTGACCTACGAGCAGTACTTC
15,TRBJ2-1,TRBD2,-,TRBV4-1,CASSQEWGGYNEQFF,TGCGCCAGCAGCCAAGAATGGGGGGGCTACAATGAGCAGTTCTTC
13,TRBJ1-2,-,few,TRBV9,CASSVDQNYGYTF,TGTGCCAGCAGCGTAGACCAGAACTATGGCTACACCTTC
15,TRBJ1-6,-,-,TRBV18,CASSPADRNNSPLHF,TGTGCCAGCTCGCCCGCGGACAGAAATAATTCACCCCTCCACTTT
12,TRBJ1-1,-,-,TRBV30,CAWSEQRTEAFF,TGTGCCTGGAGTGAACAGAGAACTGAAGCTTTCTTT
16,TRBJ1-3,TRBD1,once,TRBV6-5,CASSSTGPSSGNTIYF,TGTGCCAGCAGTTCGACAGGGCCAAGCTCTGGAAACACCATATATTTT
10,TRBJ1-4,-,few,TRBV5-8,CASSLEGRFF,TGTGCCAGCAGCCTGGAGGGGCGGTTTTTT
15,TRBJ1-5,-,-,TRBV28,CASSLGRVGNQPQHF,TGTGCCAGCAGTTTAGGGAGGGTTGGGAATCAGCCCCAGCATTTT
13,TRBJ2-7,-,-,TRBV7-9,CASSSPDSVEQYF,TGTGCCAGCAGCTCCCCCGACAGCGTGGAGCAGTACTTC
13,TRBJ1-1,-,-,TRBV11-3,CASSFSGNTEAFF,TGTGCCAGCAGCTTTTCGGGGAACACTGAAGCTTTCTTT
12,TRBJ1-5,-,once,TRBV6-6,CASSFPNQPQHF,TGTGCCAGCAGTTTCCCGAATCAGCCCCAGCATTTT
17,TRBJ2-1,-,-,TRBV29-1,CSVSPPVLHGVYNEQFF,TGCAGCGTTAGTCCCCCCGTCCTCCACGGGGTCTACAATGAGCAGTTCTTC
13,TRBJ2-1,-,-,TRBV24-1,CATSAGAYNEQFF,TGTGCCACCAGTGCGGGGGCCTACAATGAGCAGTTCTTC
13,TRBJ2-7,TRBD1,-,TRBV28,CASRRGQTYEQYF,TGTGCCAGCAGACGGGGACAGACCTACGAGCAGTACTTC
16,TRBJ2-2,TRBD2,once,TRBV3-1/TRBV3-2,CASSPSGGRGSGELFF,TGTGCCAGCAGCCCCAGCGGGGGGCGGGGTTCCGGGGAGCTGTTTTTT
16,TRBJ1-4,-,-,TRBV6-1,CASSEYRDSGRVKLFF,TGTGCCAGCAGTGAATACCGGGACTCAGGACGCGTAAAACTGTTTTTT
15,TRBJ2-5,TRBD1,few,TRBV7-6,CASSSGQGYQETQYF,TGTGCCAGCAGCTCGGGACAGGGGTATCAAGAGACCCAGTACTTC
15,TRBJ1-2,-,-,TRBV29-1,CSVGSLNEAYYGYTF,TGCAGCGTTGGGTCCCTAAATGAGGCTTACTATGGCTACACCTTC
12,TRBJ2-7,-,-,TRBV16,CASSPMRAEQYF,TGTGCCAGCAGCCCCATGCGGGCCGAGCAGTACTTC
15,TRBJ1-2,TRBD1,-,TRBV6-1,CASSDRTGINYGYTF,TGTGCCAGCAGTGATAGGACAGGAATAAACTATGGCTACACCTTC
14,TRBJ1-2,TRBD1,few,TRBV13,CASSLGTGGYGYTF,TGTGCCAGCAGCTTAGGGACAGGGGGCTATGGCTACACCTTC
17,TRBJ2-1,-,-,TRBV21-1,CASSTRTGEESYNEQFF,TGTGCCAGCAGCACGAGGACAGGGGAAGAGTCCTACAATGAGCAGTTCTTC
15,TRBJ1-2,TRBD1,few,TRBV2,CASRGQVQWDYGYTF,TGTGCCAGCAGGGGACAGGTCCAGTGGGACTATGGCTACACCTTC
14,TRBJ2-7,-,few,TRBV18,CASSDSDSLSEQYF,TGTGCCAGCTCAGATTCCGATAGTCTCTCCGAGCAGTACTTC
13,TRBJ1-2,-,-,TRBV12-3/TRBV12-4,CASSHERDNGYTF,TGTGCCAGCAGCCACGAGCGGGATAATGGCTACACCTTC
14,TRBJ1-2,-,-,TRBV5-6,CASSRPPASYGYTF,TGTGCCAGCTCCCGCCCACCGGCTAGTTATGGCTACACTTTC
12,TRBJ2-5,-,-,TRBV6-5,CASTEGQETQYF,TGTGCCAGCACGGAGGGGCAAGAGACCCAGTACTTC
13,TRBJ1-1,TRBD1,-,TRBV5-5,CASSLGTGTEAFF,TGTGCCAGCAGCTTAGGGACAGGGACTGAAGCTTTCTTT
14,TRBJ1-2,-,-,TRBV19,CASRARGVGYGYTF,TGTGCCAGTAGGGCCCGAGGCGTTGGCTATGGCTACACCTTC
15,TRBJ2-1,TRBD1,-,TRBV5-1,CASSLERGLMNEQFF,TGCGCCAGCAGCTTGGAAAGGGGGCTGATGAATGAGCAGTTCTTC
16,TRBJ1-2,TRBD1,-,TRBV15,CATSRDGGTGVSGYTF,TGTGCCACCAGCAGAGATGGGGGGACAGGGGTTAGTGGCTACACCTTC
14,TRBJ1-2,-,-,TRBV6-5,CASTKSGANYGYTF,TGTGCCAGCACTAAGTCAGGGGCTAACTATGGCTACACCTTC